The source of this TCR beta chain is a study of blood T cell repertoires in COVID-19. Study-wide context: T cells, B-cell-depleted T cells, or PBMCs supplied cDNA or gDNA.

Sequencing used immunoSEQ multiplex PCR; TCRdb keeps in-frame clones, though not all of them. The sample records 250,000 to 300,000 clones, roughly 80% being singletons. CDR3 length: 11 residues. Germline values: CDR1 SNHLY, CDR2 FYNNEI. V dropped 7 bases and J dropped 6 bases, with 9 bases sitting between them. The sequenced sample was PBMCs or T cells enriched from blood (not recorded which). The genes are TRBV2 and TRBJ1-1; D is unclear. The receptor comes from a man under 40 with acute COVID-19. The DNA of the CDR3 is TGTGCCAGCATGGTTCAGGCTGAAGCTTTCTTT. The encoded protein is CASMVQAEAFF.